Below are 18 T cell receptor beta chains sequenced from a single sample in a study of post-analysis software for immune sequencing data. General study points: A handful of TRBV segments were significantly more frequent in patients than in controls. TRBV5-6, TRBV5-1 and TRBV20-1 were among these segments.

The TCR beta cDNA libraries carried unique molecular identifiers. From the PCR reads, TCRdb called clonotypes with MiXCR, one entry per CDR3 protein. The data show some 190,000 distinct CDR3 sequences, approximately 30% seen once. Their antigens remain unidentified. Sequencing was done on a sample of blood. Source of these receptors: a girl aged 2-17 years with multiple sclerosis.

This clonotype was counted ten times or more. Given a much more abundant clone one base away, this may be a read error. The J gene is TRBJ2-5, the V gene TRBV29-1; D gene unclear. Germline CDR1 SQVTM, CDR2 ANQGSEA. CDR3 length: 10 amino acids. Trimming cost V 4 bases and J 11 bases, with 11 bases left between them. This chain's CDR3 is CSVVTVEQYF. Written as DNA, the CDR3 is TGCAGCGTTGTGACGGTAGAGCAGTACTTC. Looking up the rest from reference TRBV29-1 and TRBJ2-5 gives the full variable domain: SAVISQKPSRDICQRGTSLTIQCQVDSQVTMMFWYRQQPGQSLTLIATANQGSEATYESGFVIDKFPISRPNLTFSTLTVSNMSPEDSSIYLCSVVTVEQYFGPGTRLLVL.

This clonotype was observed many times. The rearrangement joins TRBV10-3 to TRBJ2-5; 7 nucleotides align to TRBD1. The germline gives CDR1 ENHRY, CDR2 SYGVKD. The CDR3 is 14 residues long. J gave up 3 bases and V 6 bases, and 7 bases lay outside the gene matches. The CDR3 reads CAIRDRDREETQYF. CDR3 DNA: TGTGCCATCAGGGACCGGGACAGAGAAGAGACCCAGTACTTC.

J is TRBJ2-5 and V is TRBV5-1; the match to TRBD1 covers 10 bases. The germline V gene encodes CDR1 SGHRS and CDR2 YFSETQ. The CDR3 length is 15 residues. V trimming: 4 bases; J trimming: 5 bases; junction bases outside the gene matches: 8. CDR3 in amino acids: CASSVLGTGEETQYF. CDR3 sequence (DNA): TGCGCCAGCAGCGTGTTGGGGACAGGGGAGGAGACCCAGTACTTC.

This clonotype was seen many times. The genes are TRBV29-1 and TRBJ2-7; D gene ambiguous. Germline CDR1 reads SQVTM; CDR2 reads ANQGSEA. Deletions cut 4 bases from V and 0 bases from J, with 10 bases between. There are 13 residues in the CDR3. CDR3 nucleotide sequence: TGCAGCGTTGCGCGTTCCCTCTCCTACGAGCAGTACTTC. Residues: CSVARSLSYEQYF.

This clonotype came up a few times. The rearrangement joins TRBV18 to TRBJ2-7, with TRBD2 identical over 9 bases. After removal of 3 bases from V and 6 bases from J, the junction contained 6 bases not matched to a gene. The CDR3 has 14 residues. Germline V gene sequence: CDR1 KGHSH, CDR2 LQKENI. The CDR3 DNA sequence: TGTGCCAGCTCACCGGGGCGGGAGGGCCTCGAGCAGTACTTC. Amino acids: CASSPGREGLEQYF.

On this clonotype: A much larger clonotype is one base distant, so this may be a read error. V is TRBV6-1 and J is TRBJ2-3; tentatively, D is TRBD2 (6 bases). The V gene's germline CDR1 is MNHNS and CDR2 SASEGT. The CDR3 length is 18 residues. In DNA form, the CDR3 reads TGTGCCAGCAGCCATGGCGGCCATGGGGGGTTTTACACAGATACGCGGTATTTT. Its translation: CASSHGGHGGFYTDTRYF.

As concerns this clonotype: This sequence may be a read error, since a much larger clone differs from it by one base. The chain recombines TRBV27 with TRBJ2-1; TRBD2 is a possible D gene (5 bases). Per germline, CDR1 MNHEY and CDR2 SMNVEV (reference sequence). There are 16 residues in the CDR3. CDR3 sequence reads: CTTSRGYTATYNEQFF. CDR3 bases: TGTACCACCTCTCGAGGGTACACCGCCACCTACAATGAGCAGTTCTTC.

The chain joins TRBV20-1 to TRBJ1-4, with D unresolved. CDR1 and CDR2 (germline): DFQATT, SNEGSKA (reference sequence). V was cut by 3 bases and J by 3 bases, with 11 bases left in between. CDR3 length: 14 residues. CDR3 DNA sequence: TGCAGTGCTAGTAAAGACGGCTCTAATGAAAAACTGTTTTTT. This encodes CSASKDGSNEKLFF.

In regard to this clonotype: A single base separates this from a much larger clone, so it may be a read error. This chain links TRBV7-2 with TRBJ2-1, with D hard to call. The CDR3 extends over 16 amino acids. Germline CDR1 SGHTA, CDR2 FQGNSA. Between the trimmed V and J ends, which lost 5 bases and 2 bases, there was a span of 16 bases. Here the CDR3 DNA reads TGTGCCAGCAGCCTTGCGGCAGCGCCTGCCTACAATGAGCAGTTCTTC. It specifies CASSLAAAPAYNEQFF.

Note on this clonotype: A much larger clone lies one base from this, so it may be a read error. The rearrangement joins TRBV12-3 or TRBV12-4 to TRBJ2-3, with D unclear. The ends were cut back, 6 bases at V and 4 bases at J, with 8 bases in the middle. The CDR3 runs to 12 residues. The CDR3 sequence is CASRRAPDTQYF. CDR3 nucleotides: TGTGCCAGCAGAAGGGCCCCAGATACGCAGTATTTT.

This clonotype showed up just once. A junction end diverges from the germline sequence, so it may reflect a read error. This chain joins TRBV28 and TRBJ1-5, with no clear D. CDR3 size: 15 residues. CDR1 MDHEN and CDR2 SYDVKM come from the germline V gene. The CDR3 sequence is CASSFLGSSNQPRHF. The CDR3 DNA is TGTGCCAGCAGTTTCTTGGGCAGCAGCAATCAGCCCCGGCATTTT.

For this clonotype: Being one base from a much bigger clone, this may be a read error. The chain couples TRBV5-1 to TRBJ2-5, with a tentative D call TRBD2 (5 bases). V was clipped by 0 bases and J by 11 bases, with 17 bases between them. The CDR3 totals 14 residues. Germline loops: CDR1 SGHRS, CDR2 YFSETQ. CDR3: CASSLDLDYNEQYF. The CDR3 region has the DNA TGCGCCAGCAGCTTGGATCTAGACTACAATGAGCAGTACTTC.

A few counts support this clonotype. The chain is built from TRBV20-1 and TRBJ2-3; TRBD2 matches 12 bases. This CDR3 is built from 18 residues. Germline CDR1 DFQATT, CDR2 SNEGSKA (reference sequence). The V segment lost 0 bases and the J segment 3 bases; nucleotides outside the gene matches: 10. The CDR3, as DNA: TGCAGTGCTAGAGACCCTAGCGGGAGGGCTGGTCCAACAGATACGCAGTATTTT. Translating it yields CSARDPSGRAGPTDTQYF.

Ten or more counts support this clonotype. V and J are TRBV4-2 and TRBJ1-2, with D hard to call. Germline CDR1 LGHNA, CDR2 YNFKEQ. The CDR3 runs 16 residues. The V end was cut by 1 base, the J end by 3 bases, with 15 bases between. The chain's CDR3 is CASSQVWAGSDYGYTF. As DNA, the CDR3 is TGTGCCAGCAGCCAAGTTTGGGCGGGATCGGACTATGGCTACACCTTC.

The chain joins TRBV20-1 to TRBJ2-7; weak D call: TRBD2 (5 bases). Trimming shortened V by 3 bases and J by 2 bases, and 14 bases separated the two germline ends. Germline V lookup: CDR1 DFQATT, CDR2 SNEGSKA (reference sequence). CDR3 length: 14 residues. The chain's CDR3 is CSARYLVATYEQYF. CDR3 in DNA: TGCAGTGCTAGGTACTTAGTAGCGACCTACGAGCAGTACTTC.

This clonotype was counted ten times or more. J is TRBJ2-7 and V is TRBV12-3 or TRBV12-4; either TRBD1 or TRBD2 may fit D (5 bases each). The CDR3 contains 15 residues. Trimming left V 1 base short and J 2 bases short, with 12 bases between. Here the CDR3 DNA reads TGTGCCAGCAGTTTAGGACAGCGGTCCACCTACGAGCAGTACTTC. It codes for CASSLGQRSTYEQYF.

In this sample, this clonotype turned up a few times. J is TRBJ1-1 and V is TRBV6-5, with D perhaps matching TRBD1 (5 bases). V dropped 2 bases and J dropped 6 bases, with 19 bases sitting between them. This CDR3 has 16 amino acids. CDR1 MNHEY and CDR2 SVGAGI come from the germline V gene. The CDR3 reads CASSYDPRGPRPEAFF. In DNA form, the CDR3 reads TGTGCCAGCAGTTACGATCCGCGGGGCCCCAGGCCTGAAGCTTTCTTT.

CDR3 protein: CASSWQRQGDYGYTF. The DNA for the CDR3 is TGCGCCAGCAGCTGGCAACGACAGGGAGACTATGGCTACACCTTC. The V call is TRBV5-1, the J call TRBJ1-2, with 7 bases identical to TRBD1. V shed 3 bases, J shed 3 bases, and the junction held 8 bases outside the gene matches. CDR1 is SGHRS and CDR2 is YFSETQ in the germline V gene. The CDR3 length is 15 residues.